A selection of T cell receptor beta chains follows, all from one sample in a study of T cells in narcolepsy. Antigens for these TCRs are unknown. Clones were read by immunoSEQ multiplex PCR, and TCRdb kept only the in-frame ones, dropping some. The data contain 650 to 850 clones, approximately 28% of them singletons. Sequencing was carried out using cultured CD8+ T cells from cerebrospinal fluid. These receptors came from a human donor with narcolepsy. CDR3s include the opening cysteine and the closing phenylalanine or tryptophan. The order of the fields is D gene, V gene, J gene, clone size, CDR3 protein, CDR3 DNA. D genes are given only for firm matches. The size of a clone is reported for some rows only, either as once, few or many, or as a class for expanded clones.

D: TRBD2; V: TRBV7-7; J: TRBJ2-7; size: -; CDR3: CASSGTSGGQGYEQYF; DNA: TGTGCCAGCAGCGGGACTAGCGGGGGCCAGGGCTACGAGCAGTACTTC
D: -; V: TRBV7-2; J: TRBJ1-2; size: once; CDR3: CASSKRGGDGKTYGYTF; DNA: TGTGCCAGCAGCAAACGGGGCGGAGACGGAAAGACCTATGGCTACACCTTC
D: TRBD1; V: TRBV2; J: TRBJ2-7; size: few; CDR3: CASSLVAGGDEQYF; DNA: TGTGCCAGCAGCTTAGTCGCAGGGGGCGACGAGCAGTACTTC
D: -; V: TRBV4-3; J: TRBJ1-1; size: -; CDR3: CASSSQGPSDTEAFF; DNA: TGCGCCAGCAGCTCACAGGGCCCCTCGGACACTGAAGCTTTCTTT
D: -; V: TRBV29-1; J: TRBJ1-2; size: -; CDR3: CSVERGYGYGYTF; DNA: TGCAGCGTTGAGAGGGGTTATGGCTATGGCTACACCTTC
D: -; V: TRBV7-2; J: TRBJ2-5; size: few; CDR3: CASITTQTQYF; DNA: TGTGCCAGCATCACCACCCAGACCCAGTACTTC
D: -; V: TRBV5-6; J: TRBJ1-5; size: -; CDR3: CASSLALDWAQHF; DNA: TGTGCCAGCAGCTTAGCCTTAGACTGGGCCCAGCATTTT
D: TRBD1; V: TRBV7-1; J: TRBJ1-1; size: -; CDR3: CASSPPGQVGTFF; DNA: TGTGCCAGCAGCCCCCCCGGACAGGTCGGGACTTTCTTT
D: -; V: TRBV5-6; J: TRBJ1-2; size: -; CDR3: CASSLRLLNYGYTF; DNA: TGTGCCAGCAGCTTGAGGCTGCTAAACTATGGCTACACCTTC
D: -; V: TRBV10-3; J: TRBJ1-2; size: -; CDR3: CAISPGREGRDVYTF; DNA: TGTGCGATCAGTCCTGGGCGGGAGGGGAGAGATGTCTACACCTTC
D: -; V: TRBV29-1; J: TRBJ1-2; size: few; CDR3: CSVESTGGADYGYTF; DNA: TGCAGCGTTGAGTCTACTGGGGGCGCGGACTATGGCTACACCTTC
D: TRBD1; V: TRBV6-9; J: TRBJ1-1; size: -; CDR3: CASRTTGGLTEAFF; DNA: TGTGCCAGCAGAACCACAGGGGGCTTAACTGAAGCTTTCTTT
D: -; V: TRBV4-1; J: TRBJ2-5; size: medium-sized; CDR3: CASSPSRETQYF; DNA: TGCGCCAGCAGCCCGTCCCGTGAGACCCAGTACTTC
D: -; V: TRBV4-1; J: TRBJ2-3; size: once; CDR3: CASSPSFPSTDTQYF; DNA: TGCGCCAGCAGCCCCAGCTTTCCTAGCACAGATACGCAGTATTTT
D: -; V: TRBV7-2; J: TRBJ1-5; size: large; CDR3: CASSLALDWAQHF; DNA: TGTGCCAGCAGCTTAGCCTTAGACTGGGCCCAGCATTTT
D: TRBD1; V: TRBV11-3; J: TRBJ1-1; size: -; CDR3: CASRTTGGLTEAFF; DNA: TGTGCCAGCAGAACCACAGGGGGCTTAACTGAAGCTTTCTTT
D: -; V: TRBV4-3; J: TRBJ1-5; size: medium-sized; CDR3: CASSPGPLGQPQHF; DNA: TGCGCCAGCAGTCCGGGCCCGTTAGGTCAGCCCCAGCATTTT
D: TRBD1; V: TRBV4-3; J: TRBJ2-7; size: -; CDR3: CASSRRQGDYEQYF; DNA: TGCGCCAGCAGCCGGAGACAGGGGGATTACGAGCAGTACTTC
D: -; V: TRBV6-5; J: TRBJ2-3; size: few; CDR3: CASRDWGDTQYF; DNA: TGTGCCAGCAGGGACTGGGGTGATACGCAGTATTTT
D: -; V: TRBV4-3; J: TRBJ1-1; size: -; CDR3: CASSPGVISEAFF; DNA: TGCGCCAGCAGCCCGGGGGTGATCTCTGAAGCTTTCTTT
D: -; V: TRBV5-3; J: TRBJ1-1; size: -; CDR3: CASSLAGANTEAFF; DNA: TGTGCCAGCAGCTTAGCGGGGGCGAACACTGAAGCTTTCTTT
D: -; V: TRBV4-3; J: TRBJ2-7; size: medium-sized; CDR3: CASSFSSTGESYEQYF; DNA: TGCGCCAGCAGCTTTAGCTCGACAGGAGAATCCTACGAGCAGTACTTC
D: TRBD2; V: TRBV9; J: TRBJ2-5; size: -; CDR3: CASSVGTTQETQYF; DNA: TGTGCCAGCAGCGTCGGGACTACCCAAGAGACCCAGTACTTC
D: TRBD2; V: TRBV5-4; J: TRBJ2-7; size: -; CDR3: CASSGSSGVQGYEQYF; DNA: TGTGCCAGCAGCGGGTCTAGCGGGGTCCAGGGCTACGAGCAGTACTTC